These 28 T cell receptor beta chains originate from one sample sequenced in a study of blood T cell repertoires in COVID-19. Clones were sequenced by immunoSEQ multiplex PCR, and TCRdb holds only the in-frame ones, with some missing. The table includes hundreds of thousands of clones, about 89% detected once. Material for sequencing was peripheral blood. Receptor source: an older woman with COVID-19, enrolled during active disease.

This clone was observed a single time. V is TRBV15 and J is TRBJ2-3; D gene unclear. The CDR3 is made up of 12 amino acids. CDR1 and CDR2 (germline): LNHNV, YYDKDF (reference sequence). V was clipped by 3 bases and J by 3 bases, with 4 bases between them. The CDR3 coding sequence is TGTGCCACCAGCAGGGAGACAGATACGCAGTATTTT. Translating gives CATSRETDTQYF.

This clone was counted at least ten times. In DNA, the CDR3 is TGTGCCAGTAGTGAGCGCCGCCTGCCCTCCGATGGCTACACCTTC. This sequence encodes CASSERRLPSDGYTF. The chain links TRBV19 to TRBJ1-2; D unclear. V was trimmed by 5 bases and J by 6 bases, leaving 19 bases between them. CDR3 length equals 15 residues. The germline V gene has CDR1 LNHDA and CDR2 SQIVND (reference sequence).

V and J are TRBV5-1 and TRBJ2-1, with a tentative D call TRBD2 (5 bases). Trimming removed 1 base from V and 6 bases from J, with 17 bases in between. Germline assignment: CDR1 SGHRS and CDR2 YFSETQ. The CDR3 consists of 16 residues. In DNA form, the CDR3 reads TGCGCCAGCAGCTTGATGTTACGGGGTCGGGGCAATGAGCAGTTCTTC. Translating it yields CASSLMLRGRGNEQFF.

The V call is TRBV10-1, the J call TRBJ2-2, with D possibly TRBD2 on 5 matching bases. Trimming removed 6 bases at V and 4 bases at J, with 6 bases between. Germline CDR1 is WNHNN and CDR2 is SYGVQD (reference sequence). The CDR3 has 12 residues. This CDR3 reads CASRSGTGELFF. DNA for the CDR3: TGCGCCAGCAGGAGCGGCACCGGGGAGCTGTTTTTT.

The rearrangement uses TRBV29-1 and TRBJ2-3, with 8 nucleotides matching TRBD1. Trimming cost V 6 bases and J 5 bases; bases outside gene matches: 7. CDR1 is SQVTM, CDR2 ANQGSEA, per germline. The CDR3 is 13 amino acids. CDR3 residues: CSVLDRVGDTQYF. The CDR3 DNA reads TGCAGCGTCCTGGACAGGGTTGGAGATACGCAGTATTTT.

This chain links TRBV3-1 (or the pseudogene TRBV3-2) with TRBJ2-1; D may be TRBD2 (5 bases). This CDR3 has 14 amino acids. V gave up 3 bases and J gave up 0 bases, with 6 bases separating them. CDR1 and CDR2 from the germline V gene are LGHDT and YNNKEL (reference sequence). The CDR3 sequence is CASSQGSSYNEQFF. CDR3 bases: TGTGCCAGCAGCCAGGGGAGCTCCTACAATGAGCAGTTCTTC.

This chain uses TRBV12-3 or TRBV12-4 with TRBJ1-1, with D possibly matching TRBD1 (5 bases). Between the trimmed V and J ends, which lost 2 bases and 3 bases, there was a span of 7 bases. The CDR3 sequence is 13 residues long. CDR3 DNA: TGTGCCAGCAGTTTATCGGGGGACACTGAAGCTTTCTTT. It codes for CASSLSGDTEAFF.

The J gene is TRBJ2-7, the V gene TRBV24-1; the D gene is possibly TRBD2 (6 bases). Per germline, CDR1 KGHDR and CDR2 SFDVKD. The CDR3 sequence is 17 residues long. Trimming left V 2 bases short and J 7 bases short, with 23 bases between. The CDR3 DNA is TGTGCCACCAGTGATTCACGGTCCCCCCGGGCCGCGGGGGAGCAGTACTTC. Translating gives CATSDSRSPRAAGEQYF.

The chain carries TRBV7-2 and TRBJ2-3; 11 bases agree with TRBD2. The length of the CDR3 is 15 residues. CDR1 SGHTA and CDR2 FQGNSA come from the germline V gene. V gave up 3 bases and J gave up 4 bases; unmatched junction bases: 3. The DNA for the CDR3 is TGTGCCAGCAGCTTGACTAGCGGGGAAGCAGATACGCAGTATTTT. Its protein is CASSLTSGEADTQYF.

The V and J genes are TRBV6-5 and TRBJ2-5; D may be TRBD1 (6 bases). Germline V CDR1 and CDR2: MNHEY, SVGAGI. This CDR3 region has 14 residues. The ends were cut back, 6 bases at V and 2 bases at J, with 13 bases in the middle. The CDR3 DNA sequence: TGTGCCAGCAGACTTACAGGGTCACAAGAGACCCAGTACTTC. This gives the protein CASRLTGSQETQYF.

The chain uses TRBV2 and TRBJ2-5; 10 nucleotides match TRBD1. Germline V CDR1 and CDR2: SNHLY, FYNNEI. V lost 6 bases and J lost 4; bases outside the gene matches: 11. The CDR3 is 16 amino acids. In nucleotides, the CDR3 is TGTGCCAGCAGGGCGACAGGGGGCGCCCCGGGAGAGACCCAGTACTTC. It yields the protein CASRATGGAPGETQYF.

The rearrangement uses TRBV29-1 and TRBJ1-1, with D perhaps TRBD1 (6 bases). V lost 6 bases and J 4 bases, leaving 18 bases between the germline ends. The CDR3 sequence is 14 residues long. CDR1 is SQVTM and CDR2 is ANQGSEA in the germline V gene. The chain's CDR3 is CSVMDRVGTTEAFF. The CDR3 DNA sequence: TGCAGCGTAATGGACAGAGTGGGGACCACTGAAGCTTTCTTT. Drawing the rest from reference TRBV29-1 and TRBJ1-1, the complete variable domain is SAVISQKPSRDICQRGTSLTIQCQVDSQVTMMFWYRQQPGQSLTLIATANQGSEATYESGFVIDKFPISRPNLTFSTLTVSNMSPEDSSIYLCSVMDRVGTTEAFFGQGTRLTVV.

The chain joins TRBV4-2 to TRBJ1-2; a possible D gene is TRBD1 (5 bases). The CDR3 is 15 residues long. Germline V CDR1 and CDR2: LGHNA, YNFKEQ. V lost 3 bases, J lost 0 bases, and 11 bases lay in between. The CDR3 loop is CASSQTDRANYGYTF. DNA of the CDR3: TGTGCCAGCAGCCAGACCGACAGAGCTAACTATGGCTACACCTTC.

The J gene is TRBJ1-1, the V gene TRBV6-5, with unresolved D. Germline lookup yields CDR1 MNHEY and CDR2 SVGAGI. The CDR3 loop spans 15 amino acids. V gave up 5 bases and J gave up 4 bases, with 17 bases separating them. DNA for the CDR3: TGTGCCAGCAGTACCTGGGGAGGGTCGGCCACTGAAGCTTTCTTT. It encodes CASSTWGGSATEAFF.

J is TRBJ1-1 and V is TRBV7-8; TRBD1 agrees at 9 bases. V shed 4 bases and J 1 base; nucleotides not matched to a gene: 4. This CDR3 region has 15 residues. Germline V gene lookup returns CDR1 SGHVS and CDR2 FQNEAQ. The CDR3 reads CASSWTGARNTEAFF. Here the CDR3 DNA reads TGTGCCAGCAGCTGGACAGGGGCTAGGAACACTGAAGCTTTCTTT. Complete variable domain (other parts from reference TRBV7-8 and TRBJ1-1): GAGVSQSPRYKVAKRGQDVALRCDPISGHVSLFWYQQALGQGPEFLTYFQNEAQLDKSGLPSDRFFAERPEGSVSTLKIQRTQQEDSAVYLCASSWTGARNTEAFFGQGTRLTVV.

This CDR3 is CASSQEGRGRETQYF. The CDR3 bases are TGTGCCAGCAGTCAGGAGGGTAGAGGGAGAGAGACCCAGTACTTC. The gene calls are TRBV27 and TRBJ2-5; a weak D match, TRBD2 (6 bases). Trimming pared 5 bases from V and 4 bases from J, leaving 17 bases between. Germline V gene data show CDR1 as MNHEY and CDR2 as SMNVEV (reference sequence). The CDR3 loop spans 15 amino acids.

The chain employs TRBV4-2 and TRBJ1-5; 9 bases align to TRBD1. This CDR3 has 18 amino acids. J lost 6 bases, V lost 4 bases, and 16 bases had no gene match. Germline V gene lookup returns CDR1 LGHNA and CDR2 YNFKEQ. CDR3 DNA: TGTGCCAGCAGCCCCTTGACAGGGGGGAACTTCCCGGGTCAGCCCCAGCATTTT. The encoded protein is CASSPLTGGNFPGQPQHF.

The chain employs TRBV7-9 and TRBJ2-5; perhaps TRBD2 as D (5 bases). CDR3 length: 14 amino acids. Germline CDR1 reads SEHNR; CDR2 reads FQNEAQ (reference sequence). Trimming cost V 4 bases and J 5 bases, with 14 bases left between them. In nucleotides, the CDR3 is TGTGCCAGCAGCTCACTAGTTTTGGGGGAGACCCAGTACTTC. Protein sequence: CASSSLVLGETQYF.

V usage is TRBV7-2 and J usage is TRBJ2-2; D not certain. Germline CDR1 SGHTA, CDR2 FQGNSA. The CDR3 sequence is 14 residues long. V dropped 3 bases and J dropped 2 bases, with 7 bases sitting between them. The CDR3 DNA reads as TGTGCCAGCAGCTTCCAGTCAAACACCGGGGAGCTGTTTTTT. Protein product: CASSFQSNTGELFF.

V usage is TRBV3-1 (or the pseudogene TRBV3-2) and J usage is TRBJ2-7; D might be TRBD2 (5 bases). V lost 4 bases to trimming and J lost 6 bases, with 13 bases between them. The CDR3 spans 13 residues. Germline-derived CDR1 and CDR2 are LGHDT and YNNKEL (reference sequence). CDR3 in amino acids: CASSLQRVGEQYF. Here the CDR3 DNA reads TGTGCCAGCAGCCTTCAGAGGGTGGGCGAGCAGTACTTC.

V gene TRBV6-5 combines with J gene TRBJ1-4, with TRBD1 identical over 7 bases. CDR3 length equals 14 residues. Looked up from germline, CDR1 is MNHEY and CDR2 is SVGAGI. Trimming took 5 bases from V and 4 from J; bases not matched to a gene: 4. The CDR3: CASSTGDYNEKLFF. Here the CDR3 DNA reads TGTGCCAGCAGTACAGGGGATTATAATGAAAAACTGTTTTTT.

The V gene is TRBV2, the J gene TRBJ1-5; D possibly corresponds to TRBD1 (5 bases). There are 13 residues in the CDR3. The V end lost 7 bases, the J end lost 1 base, and 8 bases lay between the germline ends. Germline lookup yields CDR1 SNHLY and CDR2 FYNNEI. CDR3 sequence: CASMRDSNQPQHF. CDR3 bases: TGTGCCAGCATGCGGGACAGCAATCAGCCCCAGCATTTT.

V is TRBV6-5 and J is TRBJ2-1, with 10 bases aligning to TRBD2. Germline CDR1 reads MNHEY; CDR2 reads SVGAGI. V shed 6 bases, J shed 7 bases, and the junction held 9 bases outside the gene matches. The CDR3 is made up of 15 amino acids. Here the CDR3 reads CASSERGGAGNEQFF. Written as DNA, the CDR3 is TGTGCCAGCAGCGAGCGGGGGGGCGCGGGGAATGAGCAGTTCTTC.

The V call is TRBV6-5, the J call TRBJ1-1, with 7 bases aligning to TRBD1. The J segment lost 1 base and the V segment lost 5 bases, leaving 4 bases of the junction unmatched. The germline CDR1 and CDR2 sequences are MNHEY and SVGAGI. This CDR3 is 14 amino acids long. As DNA, the CDR3 is TGTGCCAGCAGTCGAGGGGGCAAGAACACTGAAGCTTTCTTT. Amino acids: CASSRGGKNTEAFF.

This chain joins TRBV2 and TRBJ2-2; 16 nucleotides align to TRBD2. V shed 6 bases, J shed 3 bases, and the junction held 1 base outside the gene matches. The CDR3 sequence is 16 residues long. Looked up from germline, CDR1 is SNHLY and CDR2 is FYNNEI. The CDR3 region has the DNA TGTGCCAGCAGCGGGACTAGCGGGGGGGACACCGGGGAGCTGTTTTTT. Protein product: CASSGTSGGDTGELFF.

This clone was seen only a few times. The rearrangement uses TRBV4-1 and TRBJ2-7; 8 bases are shared with TRBD1. The V gene end was trimmed by 0 bases and the J gene end by 1 base; junction bases not matched to a gene: 5. Germline V CDR1 and CDR2: MGHRA, YSYEKL. This CDR3 has 16 residues. CDR3 DNA sequence: TGCGCCAGCAGCCAAGACCTGGGGACAGGATCCTACGAGCAGTACTTC. Its protein product is CASSQDLGTGSYEQYF.

The chain links TRBV6-5 to TRBJ1-2; D perhaps matches TRBD1 (5 bases). Trimming pared 1 base from V and 5 bases from J, leaving 8 bases between. Germline V gene lookup returns CDR1 MNHEY and CDR2 SVGAGI. CDR3 size: 13 residues. The CDR3 region is CASSYWGGYGYTF. The DNA of the CDR3 is TGTGCCAGCAGTTACTGGGGGGGTTATGGCTACACCTTC.

The sample holds a few counts of this clone. The gene calls are TRBV6-5 and TRBJ1-2, with D unclear. The V end was cut by 4 bases, the J end by 4 bases, with 13 bases between. This CDR3 is 14 amino acids long. Per the germline V gene, CDR1 is MNHEY and CDR2 is SVGAGI. CDR3 sequence reads: CASSSSRVGYGYTF. The DNA of the CDR3 is TGTGCCAGCAGTTCATCACGGGTGGGCTATGGCTACACCTTC.